This entry describes one T cell receptor beta chain. What it recognizes is unknown. Researchers ran the PCR with 60 Vbeta and 13 Jbeta primers. This table comes from immunoSEQ multiplex PCR, and its TCRdb copy is limited to in-frame clones, with some not included. The table records around 92,000 clones, 65% to 80% of them present only once. Germline CDR1 is GTSNPN and CDR2 is SVGIG (reference sequence). CDR3 length: 11 residues. Trimming left V 0 bases short and J 10 bases short, with 4 bases between. The data were obtained in a study of cytomegalovirus exposure and HLA in healthy donors. Study conclusions and caveats: A classifier reportedly called cytomegalovirus status with high sensitivity and specificity.

The chain recombines TRBV30 with TRBJ1-6; D is ambiguous. This receptor was identified in a man in his sixties in good health and CMV-seropositive. Specimen: PBMCs. The CDR3 bases are TGTGCCTGGAGTGTTCAGTCACCCCTCCACTTT. Translation gives CAWSVQSPLHF.